The 10 T cell receptor beta chains reported below all come from one sample, sequenced in a study of CD8+ T cells in alopecia areata. It was cDNA, reverse transcribed from extracted RNA, that served as the sequencing template. Clones were sequenced by immunoSEQ multiplex PCR, and TCRdb holds only the in-frame ones, with some missing. The profile shows 120,000 or so clones, around 50% of them singletons. The material sequenced was NKG2D-low CD8+ T cells sorted from blood. The source is a human donor with alopecia areata.

This clone was seen a few times. This chain links TRBV30 with TRBJ2-2; TRBD2 agrees at 11 bases. The junction had 9 bases not matched to a gene; V was cut back by 6 bases and J by 3 bases. Germline-derived CDR1 and CDR2 are GTSNPN and SVGIG (reference sequence). The length of the CDR3 is 16 residues. The chain's CDR3 is CACTQGTSGYTGELFF. In nucleotides, the CDR3 is TGTGCCTGCACCCAAGGGACTAGCGGTTACACCGGGGAGCTGTTTTTT.

Only a few counts were recorded for this clone. The chain has TRBV29-1 and TRBJ2-5; D is ambiguous. CDR3 length: 13 residues. The V gene lost 3 bases and the J gene lost 4 bases, with 12 bases spanning the gap. The germline V gene has CDR1 SQVTM and CDR2 ANQGSEA. CDR3 in DNA: TGCAGCGTTGAGAATAGTATTCCAGAGACCCAGTACTTC. It translates to CSVENSIPETQYF. The full variable domain, in which reference TRBV29-1 and TRBJ2-5 provide the parts outside the CDR3, is SAVISQKPSRDICQRGTSLTIQCQVDSQVTMMFWYRQQPGQSLTLIATANQGSEATYESGFVIDKFPISRPNLTFSTLTVSNMSPEDSSIYLCSVENSIPETQYFGPGTRLLVL.

This clone has a handful of counts. The V gene is TRBV28, the J gene TRBJ1-5; D may be TRBD1 (5 bases). This CDR3 spans 13 amino acids. Germline-derived CDR1 and CDR2 are MDHEN and SYDVKM. The V gene lost 7 bases and the J gene lost 7 bases, with 14 bases spanning the gap. The chain's CDR3 is CASMAQGDQPQHF. CDR3 DNA: TGTGCCAGCATGGCCCAGGGAGACCAGCCCCAGCATTTT. Supplemented by reference TRBV28 and TRBJ1-5, the full variable domain reads DVKVTQSSRYLVKRTGEKVFLECVQDMDHENMFWYRQDPGLGLRLIYFSYDVKMKEKGDIPEGYSVSREKKERFSLILESASTNQTSMYLCASMAQGDQPQHFGDGTRLSIL.

The genes are TRBV9 and TRBJ2-7; D could derive from TRBD1 or TRBD2 (6 bases each). The germline gives CDR1 SGDLS, CDR2 YYNGEE. Trimming shortened V by 3 bases and J by 7 bases, and 14 bases separated the two germline ends. The CDR3 totals 13 residues. The CDR3 DNA follows: TGTGCCAGCAGCGAGGGGGGATTGAGTGAGCAGTACTTC. It yields the protein CASSEGGLSEQYF. The whole variable domain, remainder taken from reference TRBV9 and TRBJ2-7, is DSGVTQTPKHLITATGQRVTLRCSPRSGDLSVYWYQQSLDQGLQFLIQYYNGEERAKGNILERFSAQQFPDLHSELNLSSLELGDSALYFCASSEGGLSEQYFGPGTRLTVT.

This chain links TRBV6-6 with TRBJ2-6; 8 bases fit TRBD2. CDR3 length equals 15 residues. The V gene's germline CDR1 is MNHNY and CDR2 SVGAGI (reference sequence). V gave up 5 bases and J gave up 2 bases; unmatched junction bases: 2. The CDR3 DNA reads as TGTGCCAGCAGTACGGGACTAGCTGGGGCCAACGTCCTGACTTTC. This codes for CASSTGLAGANVLTF.

The genes are TRBV5-1 and TRBJ2-1; weak D call: TRBD1 (6 bases). Germline CDR1 reads SGHRS; CDR2 reads YFSETQ. This CDR3 has 12 residues. V shed 3 bases and J shed 10 bases, with 11 bases lying between them. CDR3 DNA: TGCGCCAGCAGCTCCGGGACAAAAGAGCAGTTCTTC. Protein sequence: CASSSGTKEQFF.

This clone has just a few counts. The chain carries TRBV28 and TRBJ2-7; D assignment may be TRBD1 or TRBD2 (5 bases each). The V end was cut by 4 bases, the J end by 6 bases, with 10 bases between. This CDR3 is 12 amino acids long. Germline V gene lookup returns CDR1 MDHEN and CDR2 SYDVKM. This CDR3 reads CASSSGPGEQYF. As DNA, the CDR3 is TGTGCCAGCAGTTCGGGACCTGGCGAGCAGTACTTC.

This clone showed up just a few times. CDR3 nucleotides: TGTGCCAGCAGCTTAGTCGTTAGCTTGGCTGGGGCCAACGTCCTGACTTTC. This translates into CASSLVVSLAGANVLTF. The chain has TRBV11-2 and TRBJ2-6; D unresolved. Germline V gene sequence: CDR1 SGHAT, CDR2 FQNNGV. The length of the CDR3 is 17 residues. Between the trimmed V and J ends, which lost 1 base and 2 bases, there was a span of 12 bases.

The chain is built from TRBV30 and TRBJ2-7; a possible D gene is TRBD2 (6 bases). CDR1 is GTSNPN and CDR2 is SVGIG in the germline V gene (reference sequence). This CDR3 is 12 amino acids long. Trimming pared 1 base from V and 6 bases from J, leaving 10 bases between. The CDR3 DNA reads TGTGCCTGGAGTGGCGGGGTCGGCGAGCAGTACTTC. Translation gives CAWSGGVGEQYF. The whole variable domain, filled in from reference TRBV30 and TRBJ2-7, reads SQTIHQWPATLVQPVGSPLSLECTVEGTSNPNLYWYRQAAGRGLQLLFYSVGIGQISSEVPQNLSASRPQDRQFILSSKKLLLSDSGFYLCAWSGGVGEQYFGPGTRLTVT.

The chain links TRBV25-1 to TRBJ1-5; D is ambiguous. The germline V gene encodes CDR1 MGHDK and CDR2 SYGVNS. The CDR3 consists of 10 residues. The germline V and J ends were trimmed by 8 bases and 5 bases, with 4 bases remaining between them. CDR3 sequence: CASGDQPQHF. CDR3 bases: TGTGCCAGCGGGGATCAGCCCCAGCATTTT.